The 9 T cell receptor beta chains presented below share a single source sample, sequenced in a study of beta chain features in type 1 diabetes. TCRB transcripts that were expressed got sequenced, as all of the isolated RNA had been reverse transcribed. The table came from immunoSEQ multiplex PCR; TCRdb's copy has only in-frame clones and leaves some out. The data contain some 150,000 clones, over 8.5% of them singletons. Sequenced material: central memory CD4+ T cells from blood. These receptors were obtained from a man aged 18-30 years in good health.

J is TRBJ1-2 and V is TRBV5-1; D gene ambiguous. Germline loops: CDR1 SGHRS, CDR2 YFSETQ. V lost 4 bases to trimming and J lost 4 bases, with 11 bases between them. The CDR3 runs 13 residues. The CDR3 reads CASSPGKGYGYTF. CDR3 in DNA: TGCGCCAGCAGCCCTGGAAAGGGCTATGGCTACACCTTC.

The CDR3 nucleotides read TGCGCCAGCAGCCCCCGCTGGGATCAAGCCTACGAGCAGTACTTC. Protein sequence: CASSPRWDQAYEQYF. The chain recombines TRBV4-1 with TRBJ2-7; D gene ambiguous. This CDR3 contains 15 residues. Germline assignment: CDR1 MGHRA and CDR2 YSYEKL. The V end was cut by 4 bases, the J end by 2 bases, with 15 bases between.

The chain joins TRBV7-9 to TRBJ2-7, with 10 bases lining up with TRBD1. The CDR3 sequence is 15 residues long. From germline, CDR1 is SEHNR and CDR2 FQNEAQ (reference sequence). Trimming cost V 5 bases and J 7 bases; bases outside gene matches: 11. The CDR3 bases are TGTGCCAGCAGCCTAACCGGGACAGGGGTTTTTGAGCAGTACTTC. Its translation: CASSLTGTGVFEQYF.

This clone was counted only a few times. The chain recombines TRBV5-1 with TRBJ2-1; 8 nucleotides line up with TRBD1. Per germline, CDR1 SGHRS and CDR2 YFSETQ. This CDR3 is built from 16 residues. The V and J ends lost 4 bases and 0 bases, in that order; junction bases with no gene match: 6. The DNA for the CDR3 is TGCGCCAGCAGCCCAGGACAGGGAATCTCCTACAATGAGCAGTTCTTC. Its translation: CASSPGQGISYNEQFF.

The V gene is TRBV10-3, the J gene TRBJ1-4, with D perhaps TRBD1 (5 bases). Trimming left V 6 bases short and J 5 bases short, with 13 bases between. The CDR3 length is 14 residues. In germline, CDR1 is ENHRY, CDR2 SYGVKD. CDR3 sequence reads: CAISQGGSNEKLFF. Here the CDR3 DNA reads TGTGCCATCAGCCAGGGAGGATCGAATGAAAAACTGTTTTTT.

This clone occurred a few times. This chain joins TRBV30 and TRBJ2-7; 7 nucleotides match TRBD1. After removal of 3 bases from V and 0 bases from J, the junction contained 5 bases not matched to a gene. The CDR3 has 14 residues. Germline V gene sequence: CDR1 GTSNPN, CDR2 SVGIG (reference sequence). The CDR3 sequence: CAWSRQGTSYEQYF. CDR3 nucleotide sequence: TGTGCCTGGAGCCGACAGGGTACCTCCTACGAGCAGTACTTC.

This clone has ten or more counts. The V call is TRBV4-1, the J call TRBJ2-3; no definite D call. The germline CDR1 and CDR2 sequences are MGHRA and YSYEKL. The CDR3 contains 15 residues. V lost 4 bases to trimming and J lost 1 base, with 12 bases between them. The CDR3 region has the DNA TGCGCCAGCAGCCTAGACGGGCGAGGCACAGATACGCAGTATTTT. It is translated as CASSLDGRGTDTQYF.

The chain carries TRBV28 and TRBJ2-5; D is unresolved. There are 10 residues in the CDR3. V lost 5 bases and J 2 bases, leaving 0 bases between the germline ends. The germline gives CDR1 MDHEN, CDR2 SYDVKM. As DNA, the CDR3 is TGTGCCAGCAGTCAAGAGACCCAGTACTTC. Amino acid sequence: CASSQETQYF.

In its sample, this clone was seen many times. The rearrangement links TRBV7-2 to TRBJ2-7; 8 nucleotides agree with TRBD1. Germline V gene data show CDR1 as SGHTA and CDR2 as FQGNSA. The ends lost 1 base at V and 1 base at J; junction bases unmatched: 3. The CDR3 runs to 15 residues. The CDR3 DNA sequence: TGTGCCAGCAGCTTAGTCGGGACAGGTTCCTACGAGCAGTACTTC. Its translation: CASSLVGTGSYEQYF. The full variable domain, with the rest looked up from reference TRBV7-2 and TRBJ2-7, is GAGVSQSPSNKVTEKGKDVELRCDPISGHTALYWYRQSLGQGLEFLIYFQGNSAPDKSGLPSDRFSAERTGGSVSTLTIQRTQQEDSAVYLCASSLVGTGSYEQYFGPGTRLTVT.